This T cell receptor (beta chain) was retrieved from a study of human T cells and chemical hapten exposure. Study-level information: 2% DPC was applied to roughly 2 cm by roughly 2 cm of upper inner arm skin for sensitization. DPC at 0.01% went onto the upper back in patch tests, read at 6 days.

One entry per CDR3 protein results from TCRdb running MiXCR on the RACE reads. The table lists 180,000 or so distinct CDR3 sequences, approximately 15% of them singletons. This clonotype was seen a handful of times. Its antigen is not known. Time point noted: patch test 1, 2 weeks after DPC sensitization. Specified treatment: therapeutic diphenylcyclopropenone sensitization with weekly scalp DPC. General study results and limits: Significantly more large CDR3 similarity clusters arose among expanded TCRs than among controls.

Germline V lookup: CDR1 MNHNS, CDR2 SASEGT. With 6 bases clipped from V and 3 bases from J, the junction kept 14 bases outside the gene matches. This CDR3 region has 17 residues. The TCR was taken from a woman in her 30s with alopecia areata. Some clones in this sample may be carry-over from other donors' samples. This chain joins TRBV6-1 and TRBJ2-5; 9 nucleotides agree with TRBD1. This material consisted of whole blood, taken in connection with sensitization to the hapten diphenylcyclopropenone (DPC). DNA of the CDR3: TGTGCCAGCAGACCTAGGCGGGGACAGGGTAGGGAAGAGACCCAGTACTTC. Amino acid sequence: CASRPRRGQGREETQYF.